This TCR beta chain was identified in a study of T-cell memory formation after mild COVID-19. Study overall: Each donor largely had its own TCR clusters. Whole-study findings and limits: For contracting clones, CD4+ ones sat mainly in CM and EM, CD8+ in EMRA. Clones contracting over day 15 to 85 were CD4/CD8 balanced, with later expanders leaning CD4+.

The V end was cut by 1 base, the J end by 7 bases, with 11 bases between. This CDR3 is built from 14 residues. TCRdb ran MiXCR on the 5' RACE reads and lists one entry per CDR3 protein. The data contain a few hundred thousand distinct CDR3 sequences, about 15% of them singletons. This clonotype came up a few times. Its matching antigen is unknown. The TCR was taken from a man between 18 and 29 years old who had mild COVID-19 (a few samples of this study predate the infection). Cell type and time point are not known. Sequenced sample: PBMCs or a T cell subset sorted from them (not recorded which). The chain couples TRBV12-3 or TRBV12-4 to TRBJ1-5, with unresolved D. The CDR3 nucleotides are TGTGCCAGCAGTTTAGGGATTCCGCCCCAGCCCCAGCATTTT. Translating gives CASSLGIPPQPQHF.